The 10 T cell receptor beta chains listed next were all sequenced from one sample in a study of cytomegalovirus exposure and HLA in healthy donors. This PCR relied on a set of 60 Vbeta primers and 13 Jbeta primers. Using immunoSEQ multiplex PCR, the repertoire was profiled, and TCRdb retains in-frame clones only, with some absent. In the table there are 110,000 to 150,000 clones, 80% to 90% of which are singletons. The sample consisted of PBMCs. The origin of the receptors is a woman in her forties in good health and CMV-seropositive.

The chain couples TRBV2 to TRBJ1-4, with D possibly being TRBD1 (6 bases). Germline-derived CDR1 and CDR2 are SNHLY and FYNNEI. V was trimmed by 5 bases and J by 8 bases, leaving 12 bases between them. The CDR3 totals 13 residues. CDR3 sequence: CASSFQGQEKLFF. DNA of the CDR3: TGTGCCAGCAGTTTTCAGGGGCAGGAAAAACTGTTTTTT.

This rearrangement joins TRBV30 to TRBJ1-1, with 8 bases matching TRBD1. Trimming cost V 2 bases and J 5 bases; bases outside gene matches: 10. This CDR3 has 15 residues. CDR1 GTSNPN and CDR2 SVGIG come from the germline V gene (reference sequence). CDR3 DNA sequence: TGTGCCTGGAGTAAGTACAGGGGGGATCTAACTGAAGCTTTCTTT. It encodes CAWSKYRGDLTEAFF.

This clone was observed a few times. This sequence joins TRBV5-8 and TRBJ2-1; 11 bases map to TRBD2. The CDR3 is 20 residues long. V lost 1 base to trimming and J lost 2 bases; unmatched junction nucleotides: 14. Germline V gene sequence: CDR1 SGHTS, CDR2 YDEGEE. The CDR3 here is CASSLFTGRGLAATYNEQFF. As DNA, the CDR3 is TGTGCCAGCAGCTTGTTCACAGGGAGGGGACTAGCGGCTACCTACAATGAGCAGTTCTTC.

The chain couples TRBV12-2 to TRBJ2-2; the table's D gene call, TRBD2, was not cross checked with the DNA. TRBV12-2 is an annotated pseudogene. The CDR3 extends over 15 amino acids. The CDR3 region has the DNA TGTGCAAGGGATACCGGGACTAGCGACACCGGGGAGCTGTTTTTT. This encodes CARDTGTSDTGELFF.

V gene TRBV2 combines with J gene TRBJ2-1; D remains unclear. V lost 0 bases to trimming and J lost 5 bases, with 8 bases between them. Germline V lookup: CDR1 SNHLY, CDR2 FYNNEI. This CDR3 comprises 14 residues. Here the CDR3 reads CASSEAARDNEQFF. The CDR3 DNA is TGTGCCAGCAGTGAAGCAGCGAGAGACAATGAGCAGTTCTTC.

A few counts support this clone. The chain employs TRBV6-6 and TRBJ1-1; 7 bases agree with TRBD1. J was trimmed by 14 bases and V by 2 bases; bases with no gene match: 8. Germline CDR1 MNHNY, CDR2 SVGAGI (reference sequence). The CDR3 sequence is 12 residues long. CDR3 DNA sequence: TGTGCCAGCAGTTACACACAGGGGCCGGGGTTCTTT. Translated: CASSYTQGPGFF.

V gene TRBV11-1 combines with J gene TRBJ2-7; perhaps TRBD1 as D (5 bases). Germline CDR1 and CDR2: SGHAT and FQDESV (reference sequence). The CDR3 loop spans 15 amino acids. Between the trimmed V and J ends, which lost 1 base and 0 bases, there was a span of 10 bases. In nucleotides, the CDR3 is TGTGCCAGCAGCTTAGAAGGACACCCCTCCTACGAGCAGTACTTC. Translated, it gives CASSLEGHPSYEQYF.

Of note for this clone: Relative to the germline gene, one junction end is altered; a read error may explain this. The rearrangement links TRBV18 to TRBJ2-3; 9 nucleotides align to TRBD1. Germline V gene lookup returns CDR1 KGHSH and CDR2 LQKENI. The CDR3 runs 13 residues. CDR3 protein: CASSPPGTGRQDF. The CDR3 DNA reads as TGTGCCAGCTCACCACCGGGGACAGGGAGGCAAGATTTT.

About this clone itself: Mismatch with germline at one junction end may stem from a read error. The sample carries other DNA sequences with the same CDR3. The chain couples TRBV7-9 to TRBJ1-1, with unresolved D. The CDR3 is made up of 14 amino acids. Germline CDR1 and CDR2: SEHNR and FQNEAQ (reference sequence). CDR3 in DNA: TGTGCCAGCAGTTTAGGGCACATGAACACTGAAGCTTTCTTT. Amino acid sequence: CASSLGHMNTEAFF.

This clone has just a few counts. The rearrangement links TRBV25-1 to TRBJ2-3; D is possibly TRBD1 (5 bases). In germline, CDR1 is MGHDK, CDR2 SYGVNS. There are 16 residues in the CDR3. Trimming shortened V by 3 bases and J by 0 bases, and 13 bases separated the two germline ends. The CDR3 region has the DNA TGTGCCAGCAGTGATGAGACAGTCACTAGCACAGATACGCAGTATTTT. It encodes CASSDETVTSTDTQYF.